This T cell receptor beta chain was profiled in a study of cytomegalovirus exposure and HLA in healthy donors. It was with 60 Vbeta and 13 Jbeta primers that the PCR ran. TCRdb's table, derived via immunoSEQ multiplex PCR, lists solely in-frame clones and lacks some. The data show some 120,000 clones, with 80% seen just once and 1% held by the top ten. V was cut by 8 bases and J by 1 base, with 11 bases left in between. Per germline, CDR1 SEHNR and CDR2 FQNEAQ (reference sequence). The CDR3 contains 13 residues. This sequence joins TRBV7-9 and TRBJ2-5, with TRBD2 as a possible D gene (5 bases). Source material: PBMCs. This clonotype was sampled from a middle-aged man in good health and CMV-seronegative. The CDR3 reads CASARGFQETQYF. CDR3 bases: TGTGCCAGCGCTCGGGGTTTCCAAGAGACCCAGTACTTC.